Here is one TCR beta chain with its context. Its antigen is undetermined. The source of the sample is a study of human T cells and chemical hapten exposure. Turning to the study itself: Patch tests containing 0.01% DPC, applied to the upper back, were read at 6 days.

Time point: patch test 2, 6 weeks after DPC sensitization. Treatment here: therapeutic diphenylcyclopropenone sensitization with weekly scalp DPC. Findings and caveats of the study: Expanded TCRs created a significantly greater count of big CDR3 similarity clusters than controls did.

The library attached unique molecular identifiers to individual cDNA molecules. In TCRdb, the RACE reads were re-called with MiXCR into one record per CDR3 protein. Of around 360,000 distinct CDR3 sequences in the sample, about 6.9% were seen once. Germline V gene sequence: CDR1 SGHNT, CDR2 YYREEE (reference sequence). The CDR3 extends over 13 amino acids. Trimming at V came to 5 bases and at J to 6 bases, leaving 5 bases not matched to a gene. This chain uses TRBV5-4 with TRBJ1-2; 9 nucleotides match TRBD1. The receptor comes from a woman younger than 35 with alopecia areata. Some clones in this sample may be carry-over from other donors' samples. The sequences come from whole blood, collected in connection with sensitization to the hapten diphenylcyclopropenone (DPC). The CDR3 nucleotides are TGTGCCAGCAGACAACAGGGGGCTGATGGCTACACCTTC. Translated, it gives CASRQQGADGYTF.